This entry features one T cell receptor (beta chain) sequence. Its antigen is not known. The V gene lost 6 bases and the J gene lost 3 bases, with 18 bases spanning the gap. The germline V gene encodes CDR1 LNHDA and CDR2 SQIVND (reference sequence). This CDR3 comprises 15 residues. Loaded into unsorted PBMC replicate PCRs was about 330 ng DNA, 25,000 to 30,000 T cell genomes. Sequencing of unsorted PBMC DNA was carried out using ten immunoSEQ deep assay plates. Assay used: immunoSEQ multiplex PCR; TCRdb lists only in-frame clones, some missing. The sample holds about 480,000 clones; 79% are singletons and the top ten take 13%. This sample is drawn from a study of shared clonotypes between healthy human individuals. Overall study findings and caveats: Among donors, clonotype sharing was expected to be affected by sequencing depth.

The rearrangement links TRBV19 to TRBJ2-7; a possible D gene is TRBD1 (6 bases). This TCR was sampled from a woman aged 40 to 55 in good health. Some clones in this sample may be carry-over from other donors' samples. Sequenced sample: PBMCs. The chain's CDR3 is CASRVSGTPFYEQYF. The CDR3 bases are TGTGCCAGTAGAGTCTCCGGGACACCGTTCTACGAGCAGTACTTC.